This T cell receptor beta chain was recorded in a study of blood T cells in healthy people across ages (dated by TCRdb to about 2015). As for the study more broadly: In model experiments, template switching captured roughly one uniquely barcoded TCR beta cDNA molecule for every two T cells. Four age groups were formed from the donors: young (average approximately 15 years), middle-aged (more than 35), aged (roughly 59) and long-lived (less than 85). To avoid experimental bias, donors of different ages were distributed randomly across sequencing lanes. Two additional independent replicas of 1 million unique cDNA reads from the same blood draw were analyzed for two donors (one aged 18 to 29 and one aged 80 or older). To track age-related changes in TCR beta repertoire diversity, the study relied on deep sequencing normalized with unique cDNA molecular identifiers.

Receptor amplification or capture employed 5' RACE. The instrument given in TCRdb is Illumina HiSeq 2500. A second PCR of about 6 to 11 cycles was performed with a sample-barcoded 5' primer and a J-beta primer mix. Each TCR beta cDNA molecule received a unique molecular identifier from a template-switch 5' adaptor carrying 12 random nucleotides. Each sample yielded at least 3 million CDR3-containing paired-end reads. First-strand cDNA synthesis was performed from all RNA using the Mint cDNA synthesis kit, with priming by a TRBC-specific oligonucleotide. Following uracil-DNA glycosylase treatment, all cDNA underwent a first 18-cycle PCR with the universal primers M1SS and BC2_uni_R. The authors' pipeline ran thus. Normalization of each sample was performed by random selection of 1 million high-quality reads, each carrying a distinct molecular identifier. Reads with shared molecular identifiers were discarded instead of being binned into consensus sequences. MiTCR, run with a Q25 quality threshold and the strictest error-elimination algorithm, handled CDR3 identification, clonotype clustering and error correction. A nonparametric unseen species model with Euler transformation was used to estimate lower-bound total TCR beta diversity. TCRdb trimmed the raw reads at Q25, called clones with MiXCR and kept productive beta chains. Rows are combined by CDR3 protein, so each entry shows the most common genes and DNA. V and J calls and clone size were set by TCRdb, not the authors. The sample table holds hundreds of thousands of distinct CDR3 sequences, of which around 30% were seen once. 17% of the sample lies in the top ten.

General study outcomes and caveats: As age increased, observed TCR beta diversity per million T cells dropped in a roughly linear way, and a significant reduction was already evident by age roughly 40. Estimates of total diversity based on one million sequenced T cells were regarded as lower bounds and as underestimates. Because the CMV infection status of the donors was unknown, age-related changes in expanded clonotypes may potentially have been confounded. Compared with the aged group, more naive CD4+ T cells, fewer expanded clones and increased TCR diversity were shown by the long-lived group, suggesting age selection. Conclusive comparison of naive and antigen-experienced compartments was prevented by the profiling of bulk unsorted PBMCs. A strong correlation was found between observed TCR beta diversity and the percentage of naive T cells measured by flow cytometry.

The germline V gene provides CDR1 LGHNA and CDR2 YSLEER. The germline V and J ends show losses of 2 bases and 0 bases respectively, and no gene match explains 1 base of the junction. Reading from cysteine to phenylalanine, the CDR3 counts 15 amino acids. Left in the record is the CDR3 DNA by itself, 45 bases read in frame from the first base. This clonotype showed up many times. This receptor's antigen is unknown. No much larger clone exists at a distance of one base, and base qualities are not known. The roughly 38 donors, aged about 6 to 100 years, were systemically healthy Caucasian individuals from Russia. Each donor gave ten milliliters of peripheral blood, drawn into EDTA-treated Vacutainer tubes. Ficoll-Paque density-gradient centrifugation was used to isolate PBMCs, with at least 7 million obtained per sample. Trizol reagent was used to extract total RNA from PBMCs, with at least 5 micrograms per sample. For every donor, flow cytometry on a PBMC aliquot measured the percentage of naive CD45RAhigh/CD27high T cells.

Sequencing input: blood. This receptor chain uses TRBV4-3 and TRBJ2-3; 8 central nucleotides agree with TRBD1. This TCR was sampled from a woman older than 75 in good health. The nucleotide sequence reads TGCGCCAGCAGCCAATGGGACAGGAGCACAGATACGCAGTATTTT. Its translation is CASSQWDRSTDTQYF.